The present TCR beta chain was sequenced within a study of vaccination and CD4 T cells after COVID-19. The overall study: For post-vaccine samples, collection took place a median about 72 days after dose two, ranging from 14 to 241. A few convalescent patients gave samples at day 14 and days 161 to 241 post-vaccination.

Time point noted: late sampling 161 to 241 days after vaccination in three convalescent patients. Whole-study results and caveats: With convalescent patients, a median roughly 87% of reactive clones emerged solely after vaccination.

A note on this clonotype: Antigen: not known.

The length of the CDR3 is 17 residues. V was clipped by 4 bases and J by 0 bases, with 15 bases between them. From germline, CDR1 is KGHDR and CDR2 SFDVKD. TCRdb recomputed calls from the PCR reads with MiXCR, one row per CDR3 protein. Here the sample spans approximately 40,000 distinct CDR3 sequences, 36% being singletons. The chain recombines TRBV24-1 with TRBJ2-1, with a possible D match to TRBD1 (6 bases). This TCR came from a human donor who had recovered from COVID-19. The material sequenced was CD4+ T cells from blood, taken about 7 months after SARS-CoV-2 vaccination. CDR3: CATSDPGARSSYNEQFF. CDR3 coding DNA: TGTGCCACCAGTGACCCAGGGGCGCGCAGCTCCTACAATGAGCAGTTCTTC.